This T cell receptor (beta chain) originates from a study of blood T cell repertoires in COVID-19. The overall study: Nucleic acid was either cDNA or gDNA, and it came from T cells, B-cell-depleted T cells, or PBMCs.

In this sample, this clone turned up once. The ends were cut back, 0 bases at V and 7 bases at J, with 9 bases in the middle. Germline V gives CDR1 LGHDT, CDR2 YNNKEL (reference sequence). The CDR3 runs to 13 residues. Clones were read by immunoSEQ multiplex PCR, and TCRdb kept only the in-frame ones, dropping some. The sample lists some 450,000 clones, more than 70% seen once, with around 12% in the top ten. Patients from Seattle were sampled longitudinally, starting during active infection. Sequences were obtained from peripheral blood. J is TRBJ1-2 and V is TRBV3-1 (or the pseudogene TRBV3-2); D gene unclear. The TCR was taken from a woman in her forties or fifties with COVID-19, enrolled during active disease. The CDR3 DNA reads TGTGCCAGCAGCCAAGACCTCTCCGGTGGCTACACCTTC. Protein sequence: CASSQDLSGGYTF.